The T cell receptor (beta chain) under discussion was sequenced for a study of T cell responses to AZD1222 COVID-19 vaccine. Repertoires were generated with immunoSEQ multiplex PCR, while TCRdb's copy carries only in-frame clones and drops some. The repertoire holds roughly 100,000 clones, with more than 75% as singletons. General study findings and limits: Among the donors, most were white British and more were female, and clonal diversity was possibly underestimated.

On this clone: The target antigen is unknown.

CDR3 length equals 15 residues. Germline CDR1 is LGHDT and CDR2 is YNNKEL (reference sequence). V was shortened by 4 bases and J by 9 bases, with 19 bases between the two germline ends. J is TRBJ2-1 and V is TRBV3-1 (or the pseudogene TRBV3-2); TRBD2 is a possible D gene (7 bases). Sequencing used peripheral blood, obtained on day 0 of AZD1222 vaccination. This receptor was identified in an adult in good health. CDR3 sequence reads: CASSPGAGVFAEQFF. The CDR3 nucleotides are TGTGCCAGCAGCCCGGGGGCGGGAGTATTTGCTGAGCAGTTCTTC.